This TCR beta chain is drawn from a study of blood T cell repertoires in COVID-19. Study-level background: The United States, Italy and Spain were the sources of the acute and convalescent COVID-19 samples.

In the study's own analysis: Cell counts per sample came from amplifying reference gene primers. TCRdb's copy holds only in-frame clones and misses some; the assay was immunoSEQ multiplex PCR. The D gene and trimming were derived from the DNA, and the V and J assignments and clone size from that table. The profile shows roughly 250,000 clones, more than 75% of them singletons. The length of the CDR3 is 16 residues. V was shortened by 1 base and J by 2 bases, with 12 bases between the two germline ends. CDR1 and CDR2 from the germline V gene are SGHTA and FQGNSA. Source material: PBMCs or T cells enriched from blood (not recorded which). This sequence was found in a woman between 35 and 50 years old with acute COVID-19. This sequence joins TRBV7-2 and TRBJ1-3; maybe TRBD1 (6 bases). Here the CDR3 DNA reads TGTGCCAGCAGCTTAGGGACAGTCCGGACTGGAAACACCATATATTTT. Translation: CASSLGTVRTGNTIYF.